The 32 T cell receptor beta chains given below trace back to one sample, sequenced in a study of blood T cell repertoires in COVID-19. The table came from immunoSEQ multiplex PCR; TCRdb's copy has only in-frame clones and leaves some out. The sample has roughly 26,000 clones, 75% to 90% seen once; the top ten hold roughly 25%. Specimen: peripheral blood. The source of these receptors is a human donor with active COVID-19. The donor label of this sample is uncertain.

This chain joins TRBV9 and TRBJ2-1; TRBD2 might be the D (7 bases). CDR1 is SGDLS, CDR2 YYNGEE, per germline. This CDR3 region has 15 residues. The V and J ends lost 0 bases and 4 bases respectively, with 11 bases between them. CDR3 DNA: TGTGCCAGCAGCGTAGGCGGGGGCGAATACAATGAGCAGTTCTTC. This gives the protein CASSVGGGEYNEQFF. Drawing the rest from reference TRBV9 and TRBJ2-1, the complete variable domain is DSGVTQTPKHLITATGQRVTLRCSPRSGDLSVYWYQQSLDQGLQFLIQYYNGEERAKGNILERFSAQQFPDLHSELNLSSLELGDSALYFCASSVGGGEYNEQFFGPGTRLTVL.

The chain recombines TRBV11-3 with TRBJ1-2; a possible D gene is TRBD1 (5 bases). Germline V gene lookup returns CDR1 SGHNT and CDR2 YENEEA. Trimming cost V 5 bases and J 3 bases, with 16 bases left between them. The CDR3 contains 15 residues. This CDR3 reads CASSPGGAGDYGYTF. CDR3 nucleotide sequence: TGTGCCAGCAGCCCGGGCGGGGCGGGTGACTATGGCTACACCTTC.

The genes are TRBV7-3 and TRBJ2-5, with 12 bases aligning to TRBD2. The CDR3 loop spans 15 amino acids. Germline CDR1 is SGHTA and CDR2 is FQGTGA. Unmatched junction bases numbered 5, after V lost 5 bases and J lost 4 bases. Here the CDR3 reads CASSPSGGAPETQYF. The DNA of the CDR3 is TGTGCCAGCAGCCCTAGCGGGGGGGCCCCAGAGACCCAGTACTTC.

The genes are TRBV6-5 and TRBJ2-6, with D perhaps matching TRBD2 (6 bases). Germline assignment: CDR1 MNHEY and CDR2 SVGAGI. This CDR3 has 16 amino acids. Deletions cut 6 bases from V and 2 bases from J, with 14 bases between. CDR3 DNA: TGTGCCAGCAGATACGGAGGGGCGGCTGGGGCCAACGTCCTGACTTTC. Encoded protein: CASRYGGAAGANVLTF.

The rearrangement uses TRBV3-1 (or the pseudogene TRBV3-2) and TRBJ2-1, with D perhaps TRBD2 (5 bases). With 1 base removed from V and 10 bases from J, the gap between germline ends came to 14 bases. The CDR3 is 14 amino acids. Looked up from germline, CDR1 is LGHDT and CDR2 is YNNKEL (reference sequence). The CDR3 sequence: CASSQGRTAVEQFF. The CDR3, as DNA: TGTGCCAGCAGCCAAGGACGGACTGCCGTCGAGCAGTTCTTC.

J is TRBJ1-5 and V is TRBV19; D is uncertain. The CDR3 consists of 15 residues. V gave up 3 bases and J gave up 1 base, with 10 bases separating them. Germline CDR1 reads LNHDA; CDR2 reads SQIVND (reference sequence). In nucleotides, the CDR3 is TGTGCCAGTAGTATGGGCCTCACAAGCAATCAGCCCCAGCATTTT. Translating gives CASSMGLTSNQPQHF.

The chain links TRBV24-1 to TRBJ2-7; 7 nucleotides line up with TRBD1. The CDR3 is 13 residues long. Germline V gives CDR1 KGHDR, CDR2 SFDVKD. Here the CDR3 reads CATQGPDSYEQYF. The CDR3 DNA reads TGTGCTACACAGGGGCCAGACTCCTACGAGCAGTACTTC.

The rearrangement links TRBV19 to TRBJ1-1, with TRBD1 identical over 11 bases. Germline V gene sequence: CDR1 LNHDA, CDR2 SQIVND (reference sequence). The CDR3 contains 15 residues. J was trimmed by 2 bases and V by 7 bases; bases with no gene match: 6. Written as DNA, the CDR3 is TGTGCCAGTACCTCGGACAGGGGGCTCAACACTGAAGCTTTCTTT. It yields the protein CASTSDRGLNTEAFF.

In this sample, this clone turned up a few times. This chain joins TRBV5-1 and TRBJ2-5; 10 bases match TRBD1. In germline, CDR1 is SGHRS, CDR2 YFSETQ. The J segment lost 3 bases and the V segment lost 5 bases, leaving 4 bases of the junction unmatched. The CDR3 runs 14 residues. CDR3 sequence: CASRLGQGEETQYF. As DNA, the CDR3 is TGCGCCAGCAGACTAGGACAGGGGGAAGAGACCCAGTACTTC.

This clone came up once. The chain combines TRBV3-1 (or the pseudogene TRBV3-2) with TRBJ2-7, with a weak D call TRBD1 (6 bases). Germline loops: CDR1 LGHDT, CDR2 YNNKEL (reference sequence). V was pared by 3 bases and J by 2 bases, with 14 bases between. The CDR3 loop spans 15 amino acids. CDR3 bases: TGTGCCAGCAGCCACGGCCCAACAGGGACCTACGAGCAGTACTTC. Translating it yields CASSHGPTGTYEQYF.

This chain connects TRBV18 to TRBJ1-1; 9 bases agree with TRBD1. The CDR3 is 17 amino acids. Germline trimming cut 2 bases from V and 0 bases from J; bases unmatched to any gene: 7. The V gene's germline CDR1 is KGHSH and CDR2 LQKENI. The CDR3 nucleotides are TGTGCCAGCTCACCAATTCCGGGACAGGGATTGAACACTGAAGCTTTCTTT. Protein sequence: CASSPIPGQGLNTEAFF.

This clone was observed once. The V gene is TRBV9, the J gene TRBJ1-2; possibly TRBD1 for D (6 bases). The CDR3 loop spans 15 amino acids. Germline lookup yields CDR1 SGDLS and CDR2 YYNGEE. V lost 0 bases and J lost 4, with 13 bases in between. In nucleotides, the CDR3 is TGTGCCAGCAGCGTAGCGACGGACAGCATCTATGGCTACACCTTC. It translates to CASSVATDSIYGYTF.

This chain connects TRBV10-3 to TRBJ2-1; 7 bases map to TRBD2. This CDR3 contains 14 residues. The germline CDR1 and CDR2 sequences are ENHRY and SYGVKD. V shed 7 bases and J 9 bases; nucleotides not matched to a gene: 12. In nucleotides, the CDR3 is TGTGCCATCACCCCCTCCTCGGGGGGTCTTGAGCAGTTCTTC. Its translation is CAITPSSGGLEQFF.

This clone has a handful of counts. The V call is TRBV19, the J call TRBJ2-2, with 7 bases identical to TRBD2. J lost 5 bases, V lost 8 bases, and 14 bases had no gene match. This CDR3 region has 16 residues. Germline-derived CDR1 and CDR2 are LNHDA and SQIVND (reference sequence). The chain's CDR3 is CASGPGAGVWTGELFF. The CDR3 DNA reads TGTGCCAGTGGGCCGGGCGCGGGAGTGTGGACCGGGGAGCTGTTTTTT.

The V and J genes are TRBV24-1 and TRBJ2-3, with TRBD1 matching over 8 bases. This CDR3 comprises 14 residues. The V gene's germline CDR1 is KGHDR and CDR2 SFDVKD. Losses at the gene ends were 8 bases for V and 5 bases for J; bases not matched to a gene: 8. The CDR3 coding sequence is TGTGCCACCAACCAGACAGGGGAGAAAGATACGCAGTATTTT. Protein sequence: CATNQTGEKDTQYF.

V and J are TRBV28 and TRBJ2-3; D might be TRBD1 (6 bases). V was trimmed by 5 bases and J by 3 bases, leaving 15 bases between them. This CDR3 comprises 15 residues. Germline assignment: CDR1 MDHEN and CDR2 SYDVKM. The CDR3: CASSPPTGLTDTQYF. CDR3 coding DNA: TGTGCCAGCAGTCCCCCCACAGGGCTAACAGATACGCAGTATTTT. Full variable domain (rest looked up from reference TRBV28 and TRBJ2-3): DVKVTQSSRYLVKRTGEKVFLECVQDMDHENMFWYRQDPGLGLRLIYFSYDVKMKEKGDIPEGYSVSREKKERFSLILESASTNQTSMYLCASSPPTGLTDTQYFGPGTRLTVL.

DNA of the CDR3: TGCGCCAGCAGCTCAGGGAACACCGGGGAGCTGTTTTTT. Protein product: CASSSGNTGELFF. The rearrangement uses TRBV5-1 and TRBJ2-2; D is ambiguous. Germline CDR1 SGHRS, CDR2 YFSETQ. The CDR3 is 13 residues long. V was cut by 3 bases and J by 1 base, with 4 bases left in between.

DNA for the CDR3: TGTGCCAGCAGTTACTCGCCGCTCCTCGGGTTGGAGACCCAGTACTTC. Translating it yields CASSYSPLLGLETQYF. The chain employs TRBV6-2 or TRBV6-3 and TRBJ2-5; unclear D gene. The CDR3 consists of 16 residues. With 0 bases removed from V and 5 bases from J, the gap between germline ends came to 16 bases. Germline-derived CDR1 and CDR2 are MNHEY and SVGEGT.

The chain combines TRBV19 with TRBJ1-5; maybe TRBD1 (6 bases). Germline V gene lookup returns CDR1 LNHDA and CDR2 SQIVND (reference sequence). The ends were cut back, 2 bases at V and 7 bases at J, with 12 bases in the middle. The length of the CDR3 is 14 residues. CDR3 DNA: TGTGCCAGTAGTATACTGGGGGCAGGGCAGCCCCAGCATTTT. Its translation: CASSILGAGQPQHF.

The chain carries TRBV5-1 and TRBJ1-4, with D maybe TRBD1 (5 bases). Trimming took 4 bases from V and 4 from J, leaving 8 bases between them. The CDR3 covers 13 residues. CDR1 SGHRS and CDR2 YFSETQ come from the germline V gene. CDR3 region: CASSLQDNEKLFF. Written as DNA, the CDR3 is TGCGCCAGCAGCCTACAGGATAATGAAAAACTGTTTTTT.

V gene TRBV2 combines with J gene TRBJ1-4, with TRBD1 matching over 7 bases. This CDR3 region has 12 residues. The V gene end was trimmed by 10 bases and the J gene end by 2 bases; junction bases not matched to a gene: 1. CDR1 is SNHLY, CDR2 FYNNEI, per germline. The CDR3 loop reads CATGQTNEKLFF. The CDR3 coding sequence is TGTGCCACGGGACAGACTAATGAAAAACTGTTTTTT.

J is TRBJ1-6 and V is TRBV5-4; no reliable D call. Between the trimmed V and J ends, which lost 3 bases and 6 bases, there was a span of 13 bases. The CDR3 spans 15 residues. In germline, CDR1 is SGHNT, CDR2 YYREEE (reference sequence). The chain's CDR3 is CASSSGGVVNSPLHF. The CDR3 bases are TGTGCCAGCAGCTCTGGCGGAGTAGTTAATTCACCCCTCCACTTT.

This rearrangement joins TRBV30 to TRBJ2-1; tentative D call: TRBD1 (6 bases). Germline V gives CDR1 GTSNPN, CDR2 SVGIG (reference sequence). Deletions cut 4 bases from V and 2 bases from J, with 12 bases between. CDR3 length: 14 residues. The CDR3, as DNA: TGTGCCTGGAAACGGGACATCACCTACAATGAGCAGTTCTTC. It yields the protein CAWKRDITYNEQFF.

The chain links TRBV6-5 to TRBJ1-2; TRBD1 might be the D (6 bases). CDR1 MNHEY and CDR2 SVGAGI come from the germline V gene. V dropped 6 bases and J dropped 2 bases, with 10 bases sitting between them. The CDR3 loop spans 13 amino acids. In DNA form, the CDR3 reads TGTGCCAGCAGCCAGGGGAGAAACTATGGCTACACCTTC. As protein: CASSQGRNYGYTF.

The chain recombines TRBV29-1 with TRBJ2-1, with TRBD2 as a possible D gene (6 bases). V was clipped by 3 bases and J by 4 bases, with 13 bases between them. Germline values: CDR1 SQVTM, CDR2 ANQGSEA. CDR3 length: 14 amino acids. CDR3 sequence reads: CSVDQGGVYNEQFF. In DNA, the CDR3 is TGCAGCGTTGATCAAGGAGGGGTTTACAATGAGCAGTTCTTC.

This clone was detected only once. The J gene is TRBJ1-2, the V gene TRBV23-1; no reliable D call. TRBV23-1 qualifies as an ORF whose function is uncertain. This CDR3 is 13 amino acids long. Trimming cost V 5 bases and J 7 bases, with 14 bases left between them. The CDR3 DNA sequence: TGCGCCAGCAGTGGAGACCGCTCGCCTGGCTACACCTTC. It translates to CASSGDRSPGYTF.

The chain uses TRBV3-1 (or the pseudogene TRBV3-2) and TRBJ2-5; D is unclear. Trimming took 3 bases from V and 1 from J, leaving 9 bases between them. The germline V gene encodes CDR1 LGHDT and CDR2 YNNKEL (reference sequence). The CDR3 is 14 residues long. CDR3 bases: TGTGCCAGCAGCCAGCAGGATTCCCAAGAGACCCAGTACTTC. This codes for CASSQQDSQETQYF.

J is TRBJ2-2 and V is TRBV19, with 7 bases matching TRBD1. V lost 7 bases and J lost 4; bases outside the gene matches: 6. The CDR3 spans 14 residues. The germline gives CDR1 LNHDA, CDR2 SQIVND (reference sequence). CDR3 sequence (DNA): TGTGCCAGTAACCCGGCAGGGGGCACCGGGGAGCTGTTTTTT. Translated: CASNPAGGTGELFF.

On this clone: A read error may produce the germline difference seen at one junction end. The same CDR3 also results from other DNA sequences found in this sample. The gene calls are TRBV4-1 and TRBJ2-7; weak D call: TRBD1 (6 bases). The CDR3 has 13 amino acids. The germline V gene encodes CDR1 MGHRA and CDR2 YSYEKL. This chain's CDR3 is CASSPDSSYEQYF. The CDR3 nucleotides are TGCGCCAGCAGCCCGGACAGCTCCTACGAGCAGTACTTT.

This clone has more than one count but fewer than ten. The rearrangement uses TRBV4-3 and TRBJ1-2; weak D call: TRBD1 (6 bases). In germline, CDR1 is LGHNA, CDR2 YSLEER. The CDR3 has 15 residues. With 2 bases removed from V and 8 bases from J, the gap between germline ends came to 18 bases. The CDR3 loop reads CASSQSPTGTKGYTF. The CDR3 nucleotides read TGCGCCAGCAGCCAATCACCAACCGGGACAAAAGGCTACACCTTC.

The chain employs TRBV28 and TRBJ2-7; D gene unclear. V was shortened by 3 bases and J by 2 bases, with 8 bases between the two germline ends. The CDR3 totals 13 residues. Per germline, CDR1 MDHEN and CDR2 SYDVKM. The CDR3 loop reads CASSLGSPYEQYF. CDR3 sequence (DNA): TGTGCCAGCAGTTTGGGCAGCCCCTACGAGCAGTACTTC. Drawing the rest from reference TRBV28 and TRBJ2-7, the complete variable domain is DVKVTQSSRYLVKRTGEKVFLECVQDMDHENMFWYRQDPGLGLRLIYFSYDVKMKEKGDIPEGYSVSREKKERFSLILESASTNQTSMYLCASSLGSPYEQYFGPGTRLTVT.

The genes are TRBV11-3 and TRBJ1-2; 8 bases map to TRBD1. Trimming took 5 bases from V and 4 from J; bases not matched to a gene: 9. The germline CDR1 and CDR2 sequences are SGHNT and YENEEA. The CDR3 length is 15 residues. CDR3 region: CASSLRDRSCYGYTF. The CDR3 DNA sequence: TGTGCCAGCAGCCTTCGGGACAGGAGTTGCTATGGCTACACCTTC.